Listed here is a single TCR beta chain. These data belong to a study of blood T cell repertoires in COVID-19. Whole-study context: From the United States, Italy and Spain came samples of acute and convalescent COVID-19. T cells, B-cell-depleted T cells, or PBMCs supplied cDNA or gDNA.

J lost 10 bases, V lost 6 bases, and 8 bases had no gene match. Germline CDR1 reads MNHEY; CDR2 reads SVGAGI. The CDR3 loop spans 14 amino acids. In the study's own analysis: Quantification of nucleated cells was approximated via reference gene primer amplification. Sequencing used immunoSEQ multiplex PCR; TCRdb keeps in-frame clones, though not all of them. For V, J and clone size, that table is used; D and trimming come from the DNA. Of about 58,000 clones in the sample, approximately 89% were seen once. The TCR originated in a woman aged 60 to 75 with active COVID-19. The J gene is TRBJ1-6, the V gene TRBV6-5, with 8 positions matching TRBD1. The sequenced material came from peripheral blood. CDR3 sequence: CASRGATGVSPLHF. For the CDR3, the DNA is TGTGCCAGCAGGGGGGCGACAGGGGTCTCACCCCTCCACTTT.